The clone carrying this TCR beta chain has more than one count but fewer than ten. This record comes from a study of T cell changes during pregnancy in multiple sclerosis. TCRdb keeps only in-frame clones here, not all; method: immunoSEQ multiplex PCR. The data contain more than 100,000 clones, around 94% of them singletons. This sequence originates from a female donor with multiple sclerosis, enrolled in a pregnancy study. Sequences were derived from peripheral blood, sampled after pregnancy.

CDR3 nucleotide sequence: TGTGCCAGCAGCGATAGCGGGGGGGCCTACAATGAGCAGTTCTTC. It specifies CASSDSGGAYNEQFF. J is TRBJ2-1 and V is TRBV7-2, with TRBD2 identical over 11 bases. The CDR3 contains 15 residues. Germline trimming cut 5 bases from V and 2 bases from J; bases unmatched to any gene: 2. CDR1 SGHTA and CDR2 FQGNSA come from the germline V gene.